The rows below give T cell receptor beta chains drawn from one sample of a study of OX40 agonist ivuxolimab in advanced cancers. Profiling relied on immunoSEQ multiplex PCR, and the TCRdb table lists in-frame clones only, not all of them. The sample includes 35,000 to 40,000 clones, 80% to 95% of them seen just once. This specimen consisted of CD4+ or CD8+ T cells sorted from blood, obtained in a trial of the OX40 agonist ivuxolimab. Receptor source: an adult with an advanced solid tumor such as melanoma, head and neck, liver or kidney cancer. Each CDR3 is given with its conserved first and last residue. D genes are given only for firm matches. Size tells how often a clone was seen (once, few, many) or the class of an expanded clone, and some rows leave it out.

cdr3_aa: CASSQETGSSYNEQFF
cdr3_nt: TGCGCCAGCAGCCAAGAAACGGGGAGCTCCTACAATGAGCAGTTCTTC
clone_size: -
j_call: TRBJ2-1
v_call: TRBV4-1
d_call: -

cdr3_aa: CASSTSGSSYNEQFF
cdr3_nt: TGTGCCAGTAGTACTAGCGGTAGCTCCTACAATGAGCAGTTCTTC
clone_size: -
j_call: TRBJ2-1
v_call: TRBV19
d_call: TRBD2

cdr3_aa: CASSSGLAGYTGELFF
cdr3_nt: TGTGCCAGCAGCTCGGGACTAGCGGGATACACCGGGGAGCTGTTTTTT
clone_size: -
j_call: TRBJ2-2
v_call: TRBV7-9
d_call: TRBD2

cdr3_aa: CASSQDRDYEQYF
cdr3_nt: TGTGCCAGCAGCCAAGATCGCGACTACGAGCAGTACTTC
clone_size: -
j_call: TRBJ2-7
v_call: TRBV4-2
d_call: -

cdr3_aa: CASSERKTEAFF
cdr3_nt: TGTGCCAGCAGTGAGAGGAAAACTGAAGCTTTCTTT
clone_size: few
j_call: TRBJ1-1
v_call: TRBV6-6
d_call: -

cdr3_aa: CSGGAGAYEQYF
cdr3_nt: TGCAGTGGGGGAGCGGGGGCCTACGAGCAGTACTTC
clone_size: -
j_call: TRBJ2-7
v_call: TRBV29-1
d_call: TRBD2

cdr3_aa: CASRTSGKAGELFF
cdr3_nt: TGTGCCAGTAGGACTAGCGGGAAGGCCGGGGAGCTGTTTTTT
clone_size: once
j_call: TRBJ2-2
v_call: TRBV19
d_call: TRBD2

cdr3_aa: CASSPDGGGRSYNSPLHF
cdr3_nt: TGTGCCAGCAGCCCTGACGGGGGCGGGAGGTCCTATAATTCACCCCTCCACTTT
clone_size: -
j_call: TRBJ1-6
v_call: TRBV9
d_call: -

cdr3_aa: CASSLALMGEFF
cdr3_nt: TGTGCCAGCAGCTTAGCGCTAATGGGGGAGTTCTTC
clone_size: -
j_call: TRBJ2-1
v_call: TRBV7-9
d_call: -

cdr3_aa: CASSLAQSTNTGELFF
cdr3_nt: TGTGCCAGCAGCTTAGCGCAAAGTACGAACACCGGGGAGCTGTTTTTT
clone_size: -
j_call: TRBJ2-2
v_call: TRBV7-6
d_call: -

cdr3_aa: CASSPPTSGSYNEQFF
cdr3_nt: TGTGCCAGCAGCCCACCGACTAGCGGATCCTACAATGAGCAGTTCTTC
clone_size: -
j_call: TRBJ2-1
v_call: TRBV7-9
d_call: TRBD2

cdr3_aa: CSGTQNTEAFF
cdr3_nt: TGCAGCGGGACACAGAACACTGAAGCTTTCTTT
clone_size: -
j_call: TRBJ1-1
v_call: TRBV29-1
d_call: -

cdr3_aa: CATRTGGGTAFF
cdr3_nt: TGTGCCACGAGGACAGGCGGAGGGACAGCTTTCTTT
clone_size: -
j_call: TRBJ1-1
v_call: TRBV27
d_call: TRBD1

cdr3_aa: CASSIDGGRPPGELFF
cdr3_nt: TGTGCCAGTAGTATCGATGGCGGGAGACCCCCCGGGGAGCTGTTTTTT
clone_size: once
j_call: TRBJ2-2
v_call: TRBV19
d_call: TRBD2

cdr3_aa: CASARENNEQFF
cdr3_nt: TGTGCCAGCGCCAGAGAGAACAATGAGCAGTTCTTC
clone_size: once
j_call: TRBJ2-1
v_call: TRBV9
d_call: -

cdr3_aa: CASSLGTWDSPLHF
cdr3_nt: TGTGCCAGCAGTTTAGGGACTTGGGATTCACCCCTCCACTTT
clone_size: -
j_call: TRBJ1-6
v_call: TRBV27
d_call: -

cdr3_aa: CASTILSYNSPLHF
cdr3_nt: TGTGCCAGCACAATTCTGAGTTATAATTCACCCCTCCACTTT
clone_size: -
j_call: TRBJ1-6
v_call: TRBV2
d_call: -

cdr3_aa: CASSPTGISYEQYF
cdr3_nt: TGCGCCAGCAGTCCCACAGGGATCTCCTACGAGCAGTACTTC
clone_size: -
j_call: TRBJ2-7
v_call: TRBV5-1
d_call: -